This is a list of T cell receptor beta chains from one sample in a study of blood T cells in healthy people across ages. TCRdb re-called the 5' RACE reads through MiXCR, storing one row per CDR3 protein. The sample shows about 830,000 distinct CDR3 sequences, about three fifths of them seen only once. The specimen sequenced was blood. These receptors were obtained from a man younger than 45 in good health. Both conserved end residues are part of each CDR3. The D gene is left open where the match is weak. Expanded clones are given a class, and other clones once, few, many or no size at all.

clone_size | j_call | d_call | v_call | cdr3_nt | cdr3_aa
few | TRBJ2-1 | . | TRBV29-1 | TGCAGCATCTCATCGCCGGGACACCAGGACTCAAATGAGCAGTTCTTC | CSISSPGHQDSNEQFF
. | TRBJ2-5 | . | TRBV7-9 | TGTGCCAGCAGCCTTTACCAGCGGCAGTACCAAGAGACCCAGTACTTC | CASSLYQRQYQETQYF
. | TRBJ2-1 | . | TRBV20-1 | TGCAGTCCGAGCGGATCCTTCTCCTACAATGAGCAGTTCTTC | CSPSGSFSYNEQFF
. | TRBJ2-2 | . | TRBV7-9 | TGTGCCAGCAGCTACGGGGCCGCCGGGGAGCTGTTTTTT | CASSYGAAGELFF
few | TRBJ2-1 | . | TRBV29-1 | TGCAGCGTCTCAAGTAAAAGCTGGGGTGAGCAGTTCTTC | CSVSSKSWGEQFF
. | TRBJ2-5 | . | TRBV9 | TGTGCCAGCAGCGTAGAGGGGGGGTCCAATGAGCAGTACTTC | CASSVEGGSNEQYF
. | TRBJ2-7 | . | TRBV28 | TGTGCCACCATACCCTCGGGGAGTAGCTCCTACGAGCAGTACTTC | CATIPSGSSSYEQYF
. | TRBJ2-3 | . | TRBV27 | TGTGCCAGCAGTCTCACATCCGCAGATACGCAGTATTTT | CASSLTSADTQYF
. | TRBJ2-1 | TRBD2 | TRBV4-2 | TGTGCCAGCAGCCAAGATAGGGGTAGGACGGGAGGCAATGAGCAGTTCTTC | CASSQDRGRTGGNEQFF
. | TRBJ1-4 | . | TRBV2 | TGTGCCAGCAGTGAAGGGGTTGGAGGGGGTGAAAAACTGTTTTTT | CASSEGVGGGEKLFF
. | TRBJ2-1 | . | TRBV20-1 | TGCAGTGCTAGCAATCCCAGGGGTGGCAATGAGCAGTTCTTC | CSASNPRGGNEQFF
once | TRBJ1-2 | . | TRBV4-2 | TGTGCCAGCAGCCGATCAGAGCCAGATAACTATGGCTACACCTTC | CASSRSEPDNYGYTF
. | TRBJ2-5 | . | TRBV29-1 | TGCAGCGTTGTGGGGACACGAAGCCCAGAGACCCAGTACTTC | CSVVGTRSPETQYF
few | TRBJ2-5 | . | TRBV12-3/TRBV12-4 | TGTGCCAGCAGTTTTACGGGGGTTGAGACCCAGTACTTC | CASSFTGVETQYF
. | TRBJ2-7 | . | TRBV11-2 | TGTGCCAGCACGCGGGACACCAACTCCTACGAGCAGTACTTC | CASTRDTNSYEQYF
. | TRBJ2-1 | . | TRBV3-1 | TGTGCCAGCAGCCAAAGTATGGGACTCCAGGCTGAGCAGTTCTTC | CASSQSMGLQAEQFF
few | TRBJ2-7 | . | TRBV7-2 | TGTGCCAGCAGCTACATCCGAGGGGGATACGAGCAGTACTTC | CASSYIRGGYEQYF
once | TRBJ2-7 | TRBD2 | TRBV4-3 | TGCGCCAGCAGCCAAGTGCTAGCGGGGGCAGTGGAATACGAGCAGTACTTC | CASSQVLAGAVEYEQYF
few | TRBJ2-1 | . | TRBV12-3/TRBV12-4 | TGTGCCAGCAGTACTCAGGGGGGCGGCTACAATGAGCAGTTCTTC | CASSTQGGGYNEQFF
few | TRBJ2-1 | TRBD2 | TRBV7-2 | TGTGCCAGCAGCTTACAACTAGCGGGAGGTTATGAGCAGTTCTTC | CASSLQLAGGYEQFF
few | TRBJ2-1 | . | TRBV29-1 | TGCAGCGTTGAAACTCCCCTCAGGCTAGCGAGCAATGAGCAGTTCTTC | CSVETPLRLASNEQFF
. | TRBJ2-3 | TRBD2 | TRBV7-2 | TGTGCCAGCAGCGGGCGGGGGGACGAGACAGATACGCAGTATTTT | CASSGRGDETDTQYF
. | TRBJ1-1 | TRBD1 | TRBV2 | TGTGCCAGCAGACGGACAGGGAATGAAGCTTTCTTT | CASRRTGNEAFF
. | TRBJ1-2 | TRBD1 | TRBV19 | TGTGCCAGTAGTAAAGGACAGGGGAAGGATGGCTACACCTTC | CASSKGQGKDGYTF
. | TRBJ2-3 | . | TRBV20-1 | TGCAGTGCTAGTGGTTCTTGGATGTTGTCTGGAGATACGCAGTATTTT | CSASGSWMLSGDTQYF
many | TRBJ2-1 | . | TRBV29-1 | TGCAGCGTACGACAGGTTTTAGACGAGCAGTTCTTC | CSVRQVLDEQFF
. | TRBJ1-2 | . | TRBV7-8 | TGTGCCAGCAGCTTAGCCACCGAGGGGGTCGGCTATGGCTACACCTTC | CASSLATEGVGYGYTF
few | TRBJ2-2 | TRBD1 | TRBV27 | TGTGCCAGCAGATCCCCTCCCGAAACAGGGGATCGTGCCGGGGAGCTGTTTTTT | CASRSPPETGDRAGELFF
. | TRBJ1-2 | . | TRBV19 | TGTGCCAGTAGGCCCGCAGTGGGGTTGGATGGCTACACCTTC | CASRPAVGLDGYTF
few | TRBJ2-1 | . | TRBV13 | TGTGCCAGCAGCTTGGGTGCTAGGAATGAGCAGTTCTTC | CASSLGARNEQFF
. | TRBJ2-7 | TRBD2 | TRBV28 | TGTGCCAGCAGAGCGCGGGGGGGAGGGTACGAGCAGTACTTC | CASRARGGGYEQYF
few | TRBJ2-1 | TRBD1 | TRBV15 | TGTGCCACCAGCAGAGGGGGGGGACAGGGTACGAATGAGCAGTTCTTC | CATSRGGGQGTNEQFF
few | TRBJ1-5 | . | TRBV5-5 | TGTGCCAGCAGCATTGTGGTGACAGGAGGTCCCAATCAGCCCCAGCATTTT | CASSIVVTGGPNQPQHF
few | TRBJ2-5 | . | TRBV20-1 | TGCAGTGCTAGGGAAGGGGGCCAAGAGACCCAGTACTTC | CSAREGGQETQYF
. | TRBJ2-1 | . | TRBV10-3 | TGTGCCATCAGTGATACAGGCAAGACACGCTACAATGAGCAGTTCTTC | CAISDTGKTRYNEQFF
. | TRBJ2-3 | . | TRBV28 | TGTGCCAGCAGTCTGCCTTCAACCGCAGATACGCAGTATTTT | CASSLPSTADTQYF
. | TRBJ2-5 | TRBD1 | TRBV5-1 | TGCGCCAGCGGAACCCGGGACAGACAAGAGACCCAGTACTTC | CASGTRDRQETQYF
. | TRBJ2-7 | . | TRBV29-1 | TGCAGCGTTGAAGATGATGCGGGGGCTAGCTCCTACGAGCAGTACTTC | CSVEDDAGASSYEQYF
. | TRBJ2-5 | . | TRBV7-8 | TGTGCCAGCAGCCCTTTGGTGGGGGGACAAGAGACCCAGTACTTC | CASSPLVGGQETQYF
. | TRBJ2-1 | TRBD1 | TRBV4-2 | TGTGCCAGCAGCCATCGACAGGGGGCGACCAAAGGGAATGAGCAGTTCTTC | CASSHRQGATKGNEQFF
. | TRBJ1-2 | . | TRBV12-3/TRBV12-4 | TGTGCCAGCAGCTCAGGGGCTGTGAATGGCCACACCTTC | CASSSGAVNGHTF
. | TRBJ2-7 | . | TRBV29-1 | TGCAGCGTTGAATCCCAGGGAAGTCCCTACGAGCAGTACTTC | CSVESQGSPYEQYF
. | TRBJ2-1 | . | TRBV25-1 | TGTGCCAGCAGTGACCCCGGGACTCATACCTACAATGAGCAGTTCTTC | CASSDPGTHTYNEQFF
. | TRBJ2-4 | TRBD1 | TRBV2 | TGTGCCAGCAGTGAAGTGGACAGGGGCCAGCGGCAGTACTTC | CASSEVDRGQRQYF